This TCR beta chain appears in the sequencing data of a study of blood T cell repertoires in COVID-19. The V end lost 5 bases, the J end lost 5 bases, and 12 bases lay between the germline ends. The CDR3 sequence is 13 residues long. CDR1 and CDR2 from the germline V gene are MDHEN and SYDVKM. Assay used: immunoSEQ multiplex PCR; TCRdb lists only in-frame clones, some missing. Among 130,000 to 150,000 clones, roughly 80% were seen once, and the ten largest hold 35% to 40%. The chain uses TRBV28 and TRBJ1-1; no clear D gene. Sequenced sample: peripheral blood. This clonotype originated in a human donor in a cohort sampled during active COVID-19. CDR3 nucleotides: TGTGCCAGCAGTCCCCCCCTCGGGACTGAAGCTTTCTTT. The encoded protein is CASSPPLGTEAFF.